What follows are 30 T cell receptor beta chains derived from one specimen sequenced in a study of blood T cell repertoires in COVID-19 (dated by TCRdb to 2019 to 2021). Libraries were made using the immunoSEQ multiplex PCR assay. TCRdb limited this immuneACCESS table to in-frame rearrangements with V and J called. A share of clones is missing; checked studies link under half to unresolved V genes, and the rest is unexplained. The sample records around 340,000 clones, 65% to 90% of which are singletons. Of the sample, approximately 4.6% falls within the top ten clones. Sequencing was done on a sample of PBMCs or T cells enriched from blood (not recorded which). The source is a woman aged 40 to 50 with acute COVID-19.

This clone was seen just once. The genes are TRBV19 and TRBJ2-2; no clear D gene. Germline loops: CDR1 LNHDA, CDR2 SQIVND (reference sequence). Trimming cost V 3 bases and J 5 bases, with 13 bases left between them. This CDR3 has 15 amino acids. CDR3: CASSIKGSRTGELFF. As DNA, the CDR3 is TGTGCCAGTAGTATTAAAGGCTCTAGAACCGGGGAGCTGTTTTTT.

V usage is TRBV6-1 and J usage is TRBJ1-2; 9 bases fit TRBD1. The ends lost 6 bases at V and 6 bases at J; junction bases unmatched: 5. This CDR3 comprises 13 residues. CDR1 is MNHNS, CDR2 SASEGT, per germline. Here the CDR3 reads CASSTWTGDGYTF. Written as DNA, the CDR3 is TGTGCCAGCAGCACTTGGACAGGGGATGGCTACACCTTC.

This clone was detected only once. The chain has TRBV7-9 and TRBJ1-4, with D possibly TRBD1 on 6 matching bases. The CDR3 is made up of 14 amino acids. V gave up 5 bases and J gave up 4 bases, with 11 bases separating them. CDR1 SEHNR and CDR2 FQNEAQ come from the germline V gene (reference sequence). The CDR3: CASSLRTDNEKLFF. The CDR3 DNA reads as TGTGCCAGCAGCCTTAGGACAGATAATGAAAAACTGTTTTTT.

V and J are TRBV4-2 and TRBJ2-5, with 10 bases aligning to TRBD1. This CDR3 comprises 14 residues. Germline V gene lookup returns CDR1 LGHNA and CDR2 YNFKEQ. The J segment lost 2 bases and the V segment lost 9 bases, leaving 6 bases of the junction unmatched. The CDR3 DNA reads TGTGCCAGGTTGACAGGGGGCCAACAAGAGACCCAGTACTTC. Its translation: CARLTGGQQETQYF.

J is TRBJ1-5 and V is TRBV28; 7 nucleotides line up with TRBD1. The CDR3 is made up of 14 amino acids. Germline CDR1 MDHEN, CDR2 SYDVKM. Trimming removed 7 bases from V and 10 bases from J; junction bases left unmatched: 13. This CDR3 is CASNPGPGQSPQHF. CDR3 DNA: TGTGCCAGCAACCCGGGTCCGGGACAGTCACCCCAGCATTTT.

This clone has just a few counts. The chain recombines TRBV2 with TRBJ1-5; D is possibly TRBD1 (5 bases). This CDR3 comprises 12 residues. Germline V CDR1 and CDR2: SNHLY, FYNNEI. V was shortened by 6 bases and J by 3 bases, with 6 bases between the two germline ends. The CDR3 spells CASRDNNQPQHF. The CDR3 DNA follows: TGTGCCAGCAGGGACAACAATCAGCCCCAGCATTTT.

This chain connects TRBV6-2 or TRBV6-3 to TRBJ1-5; D may be TRBD1 (6 bases). The CDR3 has 13 residues. The V end was cut by 5 bases, the J end by 6 bases, with 11 bases between. Per the germline V gene, CDR1 is MNHEY and CDR2 is SVGEGT. This CDR3 reads CASSATGSQPQHF. The CDR3 DNA follows: TGTGCCAGCAGTGCAACAGGGTCTCAGCCCCAGCATTTT.

V is TRBV28 and J is TRBJ2-7, with TRBD1 as a possible D gene (6 bases). Trimming left V 5 bases short and J 3 bases short, with 14 bases between. CDR1 and CDR2 from the germline V gene are MDHEN and SYDVKM. The CDR3 extends over 14 amino acids. In DNA form, the CDR3 reads TGTGCCAGCAGTCTTACAGGGTGGAACTACGAGCAGTACTTC. It encodes CASSLTGWNYEQYF.

The chain uses TRBV18 and TRBJ2-1; 10 positions match TRBD1. The CDR3 loop spans 15 amino acids. V was clipped by 2 bases and J by 6 bases; unmatched bases: 4. Looked up from germline, CDR1 is KGHSH and CDR2 is LQKENI. The CDR3 region is CASSPGQGEINEQFF. CDR3 DNA: TGTGCCAGCTCACCAGGACAGGGGGAGATCAATGAGCAGTTCTTC.

This chain connects TRBV6-1 to TRBJ2-2; 9 bases fit TRBD2. The CDR3 is 14 residues long. V lost 7 bases, J lost 5 bases, and 5 bases stayed unmatched. Germline V gene lookup returns CDR1 MNHNS and CDR2 SASEGT. CDR3 in amino acids: CASTAGGRTGELFF. In nucleotides, the CDR3 is TGTGCCAGCACCGCGGGGGGGAGGACCGGGGAGCTGTTTTTT.

The V gene is TRBV27, the J gene TRBJ2-1; D is perhaps TRBD2 (6 bases). V lost 2 bases to trimming and J lost 8 bases, with 7 bases between them. CDR3 length equals 12 residues. Germline loops: CDR1 MNHEY, CDR2 SMNVEV (reference sequence). The CDR3 loop reads CASSLRRDEQFF. The CDR3 DNA is TGTGCCAGCAGTTTAAGGAGGGATGAGCAGTTCTTC.

This chain connects TRBV7-8 to TRBJ1-5; no reliable D call. V dropped 5 bases and J dropped 0 bases, with 5 bases sitting between them. From germline, CDR1 is SGHVS and CDR2 FQNEAQ. This CDR3 region has 13 residues. This CDR3 reads CASSTGSNQPQHF. CDR3 nucleotide sequence: TGTGCCAGCAGCACGGGTAGCAATCAGCCCCAGCATTTT.

V gene TRBV28 combines with J gene TRBJ2-1, with 9 bases fitting TRBD2. Germline V lookup: CDR1 MDHEN, CDR2 SYDVKM. V lost 8 bases, J lost 6 bases, and 14 bases stayed unmatched. The CDR3 has 16 residues. The CDR3 reads CASDGVREGRGNEQFF. In DNA, the CDR3 is TGTGCCAGCGACGGAGTGCGGGAGGGCCGGGGCAATGAGCAGTTCTTC.

This rearrangement joins TRBV19 to TRBJ2-7; a possible D gene is TRBD1 (6 bases). V was pared by 7 bases and J by 0 bases, with 16 bases between. This CDR3 has 15 residues. CDR1 and CDR2 from the germline V gene are LNHDA and SQIVND (reference sequence). The CDR3 nucleotides read TGTGCCAGTAAGGAGCGGACAGTCGGCTCCTACGAGCAGTACTTC. Translated: CASKERTVGSYEQYF.

The chain carries TRBV19 and TRBJ1-5; 9 nucleotides line up with TRBD1. V gave up 5 bases and J gave up 6 bases; unmatched junction bases: 14. CDR1 LNHDA and CDR2 SQIVND come from the germline V gene (reference sequence). The CDR3 totals 17 residues. CDR3 sequence (DNA): TGTGCCAGTAGTCGGAAACGGGACAGGGTTGCGAGTCAGCCCCAGCATTTT. It codes for CASSRKRDRVASQPQHF.

The chain links TRBV28 to TRBJ1-1; unclear D gene. The germline CDR1 and CDR2 sequences are MDHEN and SYDVKM. Trimming removed 2 bases from V and 5 bases from J, with 9 bases in between. This CDR3 region has 13 residues. The CDR3 DNA is TGTGCCAGCAGTTTAACGGGAAGAACTGAAGCTTTCTTT. Its translation: CASSLTGRTEAFF.

This clone occurred once. Other DNA sequences in this sample translate to the same CDR3. The J gene is TRBJ2-1, the V gene TRBV9; TRBD1 aligns across 8 bases. Trimming cost V 0 bases and J 4 bases; bases outside gene matches: 6. The germline CDR1 and CDR2 sequences are SGDLS and YYNGEE. There are 16 residues in the CDR3. The CDR3, as DNA: TGTGCCAGCAGCGTAGCCGGCGGGACAGGATACAATGAGCAGTTCTTC. Residues: CASSVAGGTGYNEQFF.

The chain employs TRBV4-3 and TRBJ1-2, with D possibly matching TRBD1 (5 bases). From germline, CDR1 is LGHNA and CDR2 YSLEER. The CDR3 covers 15 residues. V was shortened by 2 bases and J by 6 bases, with 16 bases between the two germline ends. The CDR3 spells CASSQMWTGRDGYTF. The CDR3 nucleotides are TGCGCCAGCAGCCAAATGTGGACCGGCAGGGATGGCTACACCTTC.

This rearrangement joins TRBV15 to TRBJ1-2; a weak D match, TRBD1 (5 bases). Germline V gives CDR1 LNHNV, CDR2 YYDKDF (reference sequence). V lost 4 bases and J lost 5, with 11 bases in between. The CDR3 loop spans 13 amino acids. Here the CDR3 DNA reads TGTGCCACCAGCAAGGACACGGAGTATGGCTACACCTTC. Translation: CATSKDTEYGYTF.

The V gene is TRBV5-1, the J gene TRBJ1-2, with 8 nucleotides matching TRBD1. V was clipped by 0 bases and J by 5 bases; unmatched bases: 6. CDR1 SGHRS and CDR2 YFSETQ come from the germline V gene. There are 15 residues in the CDR3. The CDR3 DNA reads TGCGCCAGCAGCTTGGTTGGACAGGGCCTGTATGGCTACACCTTC. Translated, it gives CASSLVGQGLYGYTF.

The genes are TRBV4-3 and TRBJ2-7; no firm D call. CDR1 is LGHNA and CDR2 is YSLEER in the germline V gene. Trimming removed 0 bases from V and 4 bases from J, with 7 bases in between. The CDR3 is 13 amino acids. The DNA for the CDR3 is TGCGCCAGCAGCCAAGATGCCAGATACGAGCAGTACTTC. It is translated as CASSQDARYEQYF.

The chain uses TRBV19 and TRBJ1-1; 7 positions match TRBD1. After removal of 9 bases from V and 1 base from J, the junction contained 8 bases not matched to a gene. The CDR3 has 14 residues. The germline gives CDR1 LNHDA, CDR2 SQIVND (reference sequence). The CDR3 loop is CASHRGFGNTEAFF. Written as DNA, the CDR3 is TGTGCCAGCCACAGGGGTTTCGGGAACACTGAAGCTTTCTTT.

The J gene is TRBJ1-6, the V gene TRBV11-2; TRBD1 matches at 7 bases. The J segment lost 9 bases and the V segment lost 0 bases, leaving 11 bases of the junction unmatched. CDR3 size: 17 residues. Germline V gives CDR1 SGHAT, CDR2 FQNNGV. CDR3 sequence reads: CASSLDRGRGISSPLHF. In DNA form, the CDR3 reads TGTGCCAGCAGCTTAGATCGGGGCAGGGGGATCAGTTCACCCCTCCACTTT.

J is TRBJ1-2 and V is TRBV3-1 (or the pseudogene TRBV3-2); weak D call: TRBD1 (5 bases). Germline CDR1 reads LGHDT; CDR2 reads YNNKEL (reference sequence). V lost 2 bases and J 4 bases, leaving 8 bases between the germline ends. The CDR3 totals 13 residues. CDR3 sequence: CASSQLGGYGYTF. The CDR3 coding sequence is TGTGCCAGCAGCCAACTGGGGGGCTATGGCTACACCTTC.

This clone was seen more than once but under ten times. Additional DNA sequences in this sample encode the identical CDR3. V and J are TRBV9 and TRBJ1-6; D is perhaps TRBD1 (5 bases). Germline CDR1 and CDR2: SGDLS and YYNGEE. V lost 1 base, J lost 5 bases, and 10 bases lay in between. CDR3 size: 15 residues. The CDR3 DNA sequence: TGTGCCAGCAGCGTACAAACAGGTGATAATTCACCCCTCCACTTT. Amino acid sequence: CASSVQTGDNSPLHF.

This chain uses TRBV19 with TRBJ2-5; D unresolved. Trimming pared 4 bases from V and 7 bases from J, leaving 13 bases between. Germline CDR1 LNHDA, CDR2 SQIVND (reference sequence). The CDR3 spans 13 residues. The CDR3: CASSTDTSATQYF. The CDR3 coding sequence is TGTGCCAGTAGTACCGACACGAGTGCGACCCAGTACTTC.

The chain has TRBV3-1 (or the pseudogene TRBV3-2) and TRBJ2-3; 11 bases are a match to TRBD2. V lost 2 bases to trimming and J lost 8 bases; unmatched junction nucleotides: 12. The length of the CDR3 is 17 residues. Germline assignment: CDR1 LGHDT and CDR2 YNNKEL (reference sequence). CDR3 bases: TGTGCCAGCAGCCAATTGACTAGCGGGACCCCGGGTGGTACGCAGTATTTT. It yields the protein CASSQLTSGTPGGTQYF.

V gene TRBV3-1 (or the pseudogene TRBV3-2) combines with J gene TRBJ2-7; no clear D gene. The germline CDR1 and CDR2 sequences are LGHDT and YNNKEL (reference sequence). V was shortened by 1 base and J by 6 bases, with 16 bases between the two germline ends. The CDR3 is 15 amino acids. The CDR3 bases are TGTGCCAGCAGCCAAGGAGTCGCACCGAGCTCCGAGCAGTACTTC. Translated, it gives CASSQGVAPSSEQYF.

This sequence joins TRBV10-3 and TRBJ1-2; no firm D call. The germline CDR1 and CDR2 sequences are ENHRY and SYGVKD. Trimming left V 7 bases short and J 0 bases short, with 9 bases between. CDR3 length: 13 residues. The CDR3 sequence is CAINAPANYGYTF. As DNA, the CDR3 is TGTGCCATCAATGCTCCAGCTAACTATGGCTACACCTTC.

The chain employs TRBV6-4 and TRBJ1-1; no firm D call. V lost 7 bases and J 1 base, leaving 10 bases between the germline ends. There are 13 residues in the CDR3. Germline CDR1 and CDR2: MRHNA and SNTAGT. The CDR3 DNA reads TGTGCCAGCAAGAGGGCGGCGAACACTGAAGCTTTCTTT. Amino acid sequence: CASKRAANTEAFF.